The 17 T cell receptor beta chains below were found in one sample sequenced in a study of Graves' ophthalmopathy and Graves' hyperthyroidism. As the template, RNA transcripts were used to amplify TCR beta CDR3 regions. First-round RT-PCR used HTBI primers; second-round multiplex PCR followed. MiXCR, applied by TCRdb to the multiplex PCR reads, yields one record per CDR3 protein. The sample shows about 740,000 distinct CDR3 sequences, roughly two fifths of them seen only once. Sequenced: peripheral blood. The receptors were sampled from an adult man with Graves' ophthalmopathy.

Ten or more counts support this clonotype. Sequence at one end of the junction differs from germline and may be a read error. The chain has TRBV2 and TRBJ1-4, with 8 bases that match TRBD1. CDR3 length: 15 residues. The germline CDR1 and CDR2 sequences are SNHLY and FYNNEI. CDR3 region: CASSETGGANEKLFF. In DNA, the CDR3 is TGTGCCAGTAGTGAAACAGGGGGAGCTAATGAAAAACTGTTTTTT.

This clonotype was detected ten times or more. The gene calls are TRBV25-1 and TRBJ1-2; D perhaps matches TRBD1 (6 bases). The V end lost 4 bases, the J end lost 7 bases, and 10 bases lay between the germline ends. The CDR3 loop spans 12 amino acids. CDR1 is MGHDK, CDR2 SYGVNS, per germline. CDR3 nucleotides: TGTGCCAGCAGTGGGGGGGCAGTTGGCTACACCTTC. Encoded protein: CASSGGAVGYTF.

This chain connects TRBV29-1 to TRBJ1-2; D possibly corresponds to TRBD1 (6 bases). V was clipped by 5 bases and J by 7 bases, with 20 bases between them. The CDR3 totals 14 residues. CDR1 SQVTM and CDR2 ANQGSEA come from the germline V gene. The CDR3 DNA follows: TGCAGCGTTTGGCGGGCGTCCGGGGGCTTTGGCTACACCTTC. Its protein is CSVWRASGGFGYTF.

This chain links TRBV28 with TRBJ1-5; TRBD1 is a possible D gene (6 bases). The CDR3 sequence is 14 residues long. Germline V gene lookup returns CDR1 MDHEN and CDR2 SYDVKM. V shed 4 bases and J shed 11 bases, with 18 bases lying between them. CDR3 protein: CASSSGQSIRSQHF. The CDR3 region has the DNA TGTGCCAGCAGTTCCGGACAGAGTATCCGGTCCCAGCATTTT.

This clonotype was counted between two and nine times. The V gene is TRBV9, the J gene TRBJ1-6; 7 bases fit TRBD1. This CDR3 contains 15 residues. J gave up 6 bases and V 4 bases, and 7 bases lay outside the gene matches. Per germline, CDR1 SGDLS and CDR2 YYNGEE. The CDR3 sequence is CASSYRQGTNSPLHF. The CDR3 DNA sequence: TGTGCCAGCAGCTATCGACAGGGAACTAATTCACCCCTCCACTTT.

The rearrangement joins TRBV20-1 to TRBJ1-2; D is undetermined. Trimming stripped 1 base from V and 2 bases from J, with 8 bases between. The CDR3 runs 13 residues. Germline V CDR1 and CDR2: DFQATT, SNEGSKA (reference sequence). The CDR3 is CSARVGSNYGYTF. The CDR3 DNA reads as TGCAGTGCTAGAGTGGGCAGCAACTATGGCTACACCTTC.

This clonotype was seen many times. The V gene is TRBV7-3, the J gene TRBJ2-5; 11 bases align to TRBD1. Per germline, CDR1 SGHTA and CDR2 FQGTGA. The ends lost 6 bases at V and 4 bases at J; junction bases unmatched: 7. This CDR3 has 15 residues. The CDR3 here is CASSTRTGGPETQYF. For the CDR3, the DNA is TGTGCCAGCAGTACCCGGACAGGGGGCCCAGAGACCCAGTACTTC.

This clonotype was detected many times. This rearrangement joins TRBV7-2 to TRBJ2-5, with 10 nucleotides matching TRBD2. The CDR3 has 15 residues. The germline gives CDR1 SGHTA, CDR2 FQGNSA. V lost 3 bases, J lost 4 bases, and 5 bases stayed unmatched. This CDR3 reads CASSFASGGLETQYF. The CDR3, as DNA: TGTGCCAGCAGCTTCGCTAGCGGGGGACTAGAGACCCAGTACTTC.

Worth noting for this clonotype: This clone may be a read error of a much larger clone one base away. V usage is TRBV20-1 and J usage is TRBJ2-5; D ambiguous. This CDR3 has 11 amino acids. The germline V gene encodes CDR1 DFQATT and CDR2 SNEGSKA (reference sequence). In DNA form, the CDR3 reads TGCATCCTCGACACCCTAGAGGCCCAGTACTTC. Encoded protein: CILDTLEAQYF.

This clonotype was picked up a small number of times. This chain connects TRBV4-1 to TRBJ2-7; the D call may be TRBD1 or TRBD2 (5 bases each). Between the trimmed V and J ends, which lost 8 bases and 4 bases, there was a span of 18 bases. The germline V gene has CDR1 MGHRA and CDR2 YSYEKL. CDR3 length: 14 residues. The DNA for the CDR3 is TGCGCCAGCGCCGCCGGGACCGGTGGATACGAGCAGTACTTC. Translating gives CASAAGTGGYEQYF.

Remarks on this clonotype: The conserved closing phenylalanine or tryptophan is absent in this CDR3, likely reflecting a read error. The limits of the CDR3 on the DNA are not certain, so only TCRdb's listed CDR3 is given. The rearrangement links TRBV2 to TRBJ1-4. The CDR3 length equals 8 residues, ends included. Germline assignment: CDR1 SNHLY and CDR2 FYNNEI. CDR3 in amino acids: CASSGGDY.

CDR3 amino acids: CASRSRGGGYEQYF. The CDR3, as DNA: TGTGCCAGCAGGTCCAGAGGGGGGGGCTACGAGCAGTACTTC. V and J are TRBV10-3 and TRBJ2-7, with a possible D match to TRBD2 (7 bases). CDR3 size: 14 residues. The germline V and J ends were trimmed by 10 bases and 3 bases, with 19 bases remaining between them. The germline gives CDR1 ENHRY, CDR2 SYGVKD.

The genes are TRBV19 and TRBJ1-1; D is perhaps TRBD1 (6 bases). Germline lookup yields CDR1 LNHDA and CDR2 SQIVND (reference sequence). This CDR3 spans 12 amino acids. Trimming shortened V by 11 bases and J by 7 bases, and 17 bases separated the two germline ends. CDR3 residues: CAVRTAEFEAFF. CDR3 DNA: TGTGCCGTACGGACAGCCGAATTTGAAGCTTTCTTT.

This clonotype was detected a few times. V usage is TRBV10-3 and J usage is TRBJ2-2; D not certain. The germline V gene has CDR1 ENHRY and CDR2 SYGVKD. This CDR3 has 13 residues. V lost 10 bases to trimming and J lost 6 bases, with 15 bases between them. The CDR3 DNA reads TGTGCCAGTGCGGTGGTTGGGTCCGGGGAGCTGTTTTTT. As protein: CASAVVGSGELFF.

This clonotype was picked up one time. A much larger clone sits a single nucleotide away, making a read error possible. The rearrangement joins TRBV19 to TRBJ1-1; a possible D gene is TRBD1 (5 bases). Germline lookup yields CDR1 LNHDA and CDR2 SQIVND (reference sequence). CDR3 length: 14 residues. CDR3 nucleotide sequence: TGTGCCAGTAGCCTGACAGCACTGAACGCTGAAGCTTTCTTT. Translation: CASSLTALNAEAFF.

This clonotype has a handful of counts. This chain uses TRBV5-1 with TRBJ1-2; 8 bases agree with TRBD1. V dropped 0 bases and J dropped 4; count of bases not matched to a gene: 5. Germline CDR1 and CDR2: SGHRS and YFSETQ. This CDR3 has 15 amino acids. The CDR3 DNA reads as TGCGCCAGCAGCTTGGTCGACAGGGGCGTCTATGGCTACACCTTC. Translating it yields CASSLVDRGVYGYTF.

The rearrangement links TRBV2 to TRBJ2-7; 9 bases agree with TRBD1. The junction had 5 bases not matched to a gene; V was cut back by 5 bases and J by 0 bases. The CDR3 runs to 15 residues. CDR1 is SNHLY, CDR2 FYNNEI, per germline. CDR3 amino acids: CASSLKGQGSYEQYF. The DNA for the CDR3 is TGTGCCAGCAGTTTGAAGGGACAGGGCTCCTACGAGCAGTACTTC.